This TCR beta chain was recovered during a study of cytomegalovirus exposure and HLA in healthy donors. TCRdb's table, derived via immunoSEQ multiplex PCR, lists solely in-frame clones and lacks some. The sample has more than 50,000 clones; roughly nine tenths are singletons. Sequenced input: PBMCs. The receptor's source is a woman aged 25 to 39 in good health and CMV-seronegative.

CDR3 residues: CASSLLSGRANEQFF. CDR3 coding DNA: TGTGCCAGCAGTTTACTTAGCGGGAGGGCCAATGAGCAGTTCTTC. This chain links TRBV27 with TRBJ2-1; 11 bases fit TRBD2. CDR1 and CDR2 (germline): MNHEY, SMNVEV (reference sequence). The V and J ends lost 2 bases and 6 bases, in that order; junction bases with no gene match: 3. The CDR3 length is 15 residues.